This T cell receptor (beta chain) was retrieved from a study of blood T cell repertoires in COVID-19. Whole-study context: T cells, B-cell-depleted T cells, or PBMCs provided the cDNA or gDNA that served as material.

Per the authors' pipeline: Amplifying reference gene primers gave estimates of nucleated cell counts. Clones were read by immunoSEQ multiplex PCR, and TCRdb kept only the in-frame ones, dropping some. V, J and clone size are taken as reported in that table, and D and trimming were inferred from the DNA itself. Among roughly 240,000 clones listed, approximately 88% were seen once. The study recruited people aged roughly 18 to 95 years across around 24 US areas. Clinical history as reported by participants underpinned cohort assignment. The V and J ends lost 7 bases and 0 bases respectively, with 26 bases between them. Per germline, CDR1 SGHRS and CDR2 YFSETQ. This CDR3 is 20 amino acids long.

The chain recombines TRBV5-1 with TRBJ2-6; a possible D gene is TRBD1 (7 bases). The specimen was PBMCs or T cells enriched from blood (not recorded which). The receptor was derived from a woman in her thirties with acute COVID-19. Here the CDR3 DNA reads TGCGCCAGCGCCACACTCGCCCCGGGGGACAGCCACTCTGGGGCCAACGTCCTGACTTTC. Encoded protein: CASATLAPGDSHSGANVLTF. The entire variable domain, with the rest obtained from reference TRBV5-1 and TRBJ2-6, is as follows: KAGVTQTPRYLIKTRGQQVTLSCSPISGHRSVSWYQQTPGQGLQFLFEYFSETQRNKGNFPGRFSGRQFSNSRSEMNVSTLELGDSALYLCASATLAPGDSHSGANVLTFGAGSRLTVL.